The 6 T cell receptor beta chains in this list originate from one sample, sequenced in a study of blood T cell repertoires in COVID-19. This table comes from immunoSEQ multiplex PCR, and its TCRdb copy is limited to in-frame clones, with some not included. The data show fewer than 120,000 clones, with 82% seen just once and 16% held by the top ten. Sequenced material: peripheral blood. These receptors were obtained from an older woman with acute or convalescent COVID-19.

This chain uses TRBV2 with TRBJ1-5; a possible D gene is TRBD1 (6 bases). Germline CDR1 and CDR2: SNHLY and FYNNEI. With 9 bases removed from V and 4 bases from J, the gap between germline ends came to 13 bases. This CDR3 is built from 13 residues. In DNA, the CDR3 is TGTGCCAGTACAGGGCGAGGAAATCAGCCCCAGCATTTT. Translating it yields CASTGRGNQPQHF.

This chain uses TRBV7-6 with TRBJ2-7; 10 bases are shared with TRBD1. Trimming took 5 bases from V and 1 from J; bases not matched to a gene: 5. The CDR3 is 15 residues long. Looked up from germline, CDR1 is SGHVS and CDR2 is FNYEAQ. CDR3 sequence (DNA): TGTGCCAGCAGCCTAGACAGGGGGCTTTCCTACGAGCAGTACTTC. Translated, it gives CASSLDRGLSYEQYF.

This sequence joins TRBV7-2 and TRBJ2-5; TRBD2 matches 7 bases. CDR1 SGHTA and CDR2 FQGNSA come from the germline V gene. The CDR3 totals 14 residues. The V segment lost 1 base and the J segment 5 bases; nucleotides outside the gene matches: 4. CDR3 protein: CASSLERGGETQYF. As DNA, the CDR3 is TGTGCCAGCAGCTTAGAGCGGGGCGGGGAGACCCAGTACTTC.

This clone was counted between two and nine times. This sequence joins TRBV6-5 and TRBJ1-6, with D unclear. There are 13 residues in the CDR3. CDR1 MNHEY and CDR2 SVGAGI come from the germline V gene. V shed 6 bases and J shed 10 bases, with 13 bases lying between them. The CDR3 loop reads CASSPRDGSPLHF. The CDR3 nucleotides read TGTGCCAGCAGCCCGAGGGATGGGTCACCCCTCCACTTT.

The chain is built from TRBV30 and TRBJ1-2; TRBD1 agrees at 8 bases. The CDR3 covers 16 residues. Germline values: CDR1 GTSNPN, CDR2 SVGIG (reference sequence). The V gene end was trimmed by 5 bases and the J gene end by 4 bases; junction bases not matched to a gene: 15. The DNA for the CDR3 is TGTGCCTGGTCTCACCTGCAGGGGGCCTTTATCTATGGCTACACCTTC. Translation gives CAWSHLQGAFIYGYTF.

V gene TRBV9 combines with J gene TRBJ1-6; D not certain. V lost 1 base to trimming and J lost 8 bases, with 7 bases between them. Germline V CDR1 and CDR2: SGDLS, YYNGEE. This CDR3 spans 13 amino acids. The CDR3 reads CASSVQEDSPLHF. In DNA, the CDR3 is TGTGCCAGCAGCGTACAGGAAGATTCACCCCTCCACTTT.